The T cell receptor (beta chain) under discussion was sequenced for a study of T cell changes during pregnancy in multiple sclerosis. The assay was immunoSEQ multiplex PCR, and TCRdb's table has in-frame clones only and misses some. The sample lists 75,000 to 80,000 clones; over 75% were seen once. The ends lost 0 bases at V and 7 bases at J; junction bases unmatched: 7. Germline CDR1 SNHLY, CDR2 FYNNEI. The CDR3 contains 17 residues. The specimen comprised peripheral blood, sampled before pregnancy. V is TRBV2 and J is TRBJ2-2, with TRBD2 identical over 11 bases. The receptor was derived from a female donor with multiple sclerosis, enrolled in a pregnancy study. CDR3 in amino acids: CASSEAGLAGGHGELFF. The CDR3 DNA reads as TGTGCCAGCAGTGAAGCGGGATTAGCGGGGGGGCACGGGGAGCTGTTTTTT.